This record looks at one TCR beta chain sequence and its context. Antigen unknown. Germline lookup yields CDR1 MDHEN and CDR2 SYDVKM. The germline V and J ends were trimmed by 0 bases and 5 bases, with 13 bases remaining between them. The CDR3 contains 16 residues. These data belong to a study of T cell clones after liver transplantation. Overall study context: TCRbeta sequencing after a pre-transplant mixed lymphocyte reaction identified graft-donor-reactive clones, later tracked in post-transplant blood. Pre-transplant mixed lymphocyte reactions yielded third-party-reactive TCRbeta sequences as comparators for graft-donor-reactive sequences.

The study's findings and limits: In two subjects, few donor cells limited the measurable donor-reactive repertoire. Conclusions were preliminary, with small, heterogeneous patient groups.

This table comes from immunoSEQ multiplex PCR, and its TCRdb copy is limited to in-frame clones, with some not included. The table lists around 100,000 clones, about 81% of them singletons, with over 0.9% in the top ten. The sequence was collected from a human donor who received a liver transplant. Sequencing used CD4+ T cells from blood, obtained before liver transplant. This sequence joins TRBV28 and TRBJ1-4, with D tentatively TRBD1 (5 bases). In DNA, the CDR3 is TGTGCCAGCAGTTTATGGGGCGGGGGTCCCAATGAAAAACTGTTTTTT. Its protein product is CASSLWGGGPNEKLFF.